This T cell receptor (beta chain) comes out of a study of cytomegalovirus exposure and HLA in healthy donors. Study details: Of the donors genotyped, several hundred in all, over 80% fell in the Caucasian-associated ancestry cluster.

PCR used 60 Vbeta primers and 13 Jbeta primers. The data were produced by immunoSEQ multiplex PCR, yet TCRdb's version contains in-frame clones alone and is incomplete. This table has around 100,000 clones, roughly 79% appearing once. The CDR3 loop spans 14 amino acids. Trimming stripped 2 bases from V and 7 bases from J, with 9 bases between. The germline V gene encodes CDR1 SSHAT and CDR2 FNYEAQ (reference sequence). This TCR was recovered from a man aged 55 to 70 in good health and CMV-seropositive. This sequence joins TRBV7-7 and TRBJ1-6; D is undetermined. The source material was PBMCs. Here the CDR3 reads CASSLSLNNSPLHF. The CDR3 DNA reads TGTGCCAGCAGCTTAAGCCTTAACAATTCACCCCTCCACTTT.